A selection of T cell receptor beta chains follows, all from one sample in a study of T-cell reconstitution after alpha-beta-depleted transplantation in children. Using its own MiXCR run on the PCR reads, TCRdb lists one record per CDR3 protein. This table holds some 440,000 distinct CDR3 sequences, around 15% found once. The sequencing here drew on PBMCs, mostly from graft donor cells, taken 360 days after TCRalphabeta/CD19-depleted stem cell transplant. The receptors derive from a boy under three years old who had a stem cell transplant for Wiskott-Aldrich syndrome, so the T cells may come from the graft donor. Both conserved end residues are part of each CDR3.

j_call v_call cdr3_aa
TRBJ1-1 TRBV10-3 CAISNSAGNTEAFF
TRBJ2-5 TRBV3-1 CASSQDRETQYF
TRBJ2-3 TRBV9 CASSVDWRERGTDTQYF
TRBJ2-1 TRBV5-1 CASSSGPVANNEQFF
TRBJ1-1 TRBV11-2 CASSLVPGTSRLNTEAFF
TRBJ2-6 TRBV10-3 CAISATRGDGANVLTF
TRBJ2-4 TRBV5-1 CASSLAGGISAKNIQYF
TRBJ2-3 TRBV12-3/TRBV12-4 CASSFGGATQYF
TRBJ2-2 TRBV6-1 CAARAANTGELFF
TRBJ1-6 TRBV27 CASSSIFTTANSPLHF
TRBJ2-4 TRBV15 CATSLVRGPKVRNSNIQYF
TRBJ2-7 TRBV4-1 CASSQVTLQIYEQYF
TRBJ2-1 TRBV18 CASSPSGRYYNEQFF
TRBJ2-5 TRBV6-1 CASIRGTGAQETQYF
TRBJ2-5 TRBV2 CATKYPGLESGNGETQYF
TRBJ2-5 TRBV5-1 CASSLAGREFETQYF
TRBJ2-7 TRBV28 CASSLMSYQGVYEQYF
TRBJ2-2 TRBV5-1 CASSWGTGSTGELFF
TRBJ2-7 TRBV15 CATSRDLGALPYEQYF
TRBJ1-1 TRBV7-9 CASSPGVPEAFF
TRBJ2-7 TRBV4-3 CASSQGAWEETYEQYF
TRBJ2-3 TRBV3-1 CASSQVGTHHTDTQYF
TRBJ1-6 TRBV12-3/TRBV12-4 CASSSLLPPLNSPLHF
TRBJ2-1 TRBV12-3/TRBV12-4 CASSLEGAQDEQFF
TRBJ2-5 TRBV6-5 CASSYSGDREGETQYF
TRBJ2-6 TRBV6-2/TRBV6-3 CASSSTMYRVSSRGANVLTF
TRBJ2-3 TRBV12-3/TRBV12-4 CASSLRGSAPTSTDTQYF
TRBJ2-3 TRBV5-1 CASSLARVVDTQYF
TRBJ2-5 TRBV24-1 CATSDTATPSRWETQYF
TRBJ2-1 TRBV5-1 CASSLRTRTALTYNEQFF
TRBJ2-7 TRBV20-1 CSARRIRGESSYEQYF
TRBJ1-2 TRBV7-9 CASTREKGLSYTF
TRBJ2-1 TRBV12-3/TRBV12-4 CASSLSGGGYEQFF
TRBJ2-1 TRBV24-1 CATSDFDEQFF
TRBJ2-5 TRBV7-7 CASSAGQAKETQYF
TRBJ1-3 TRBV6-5 CASSYVRGPGNTIYF
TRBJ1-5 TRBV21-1 CASSGQGRNQPQHF
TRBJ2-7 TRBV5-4 CASSSMGVRGEQYF
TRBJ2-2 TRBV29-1 CSVEDLAGVTGELFF
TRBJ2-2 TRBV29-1 CSGGQLNTGELFF
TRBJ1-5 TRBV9 CASSRDRRGYQPQHF
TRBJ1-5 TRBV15 CATSRDRGSQPQHF
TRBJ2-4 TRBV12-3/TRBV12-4 CASSLVGKGAKNIQYF
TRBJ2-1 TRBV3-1 CASSQAALNEQFF
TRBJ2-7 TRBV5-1 CASSLSAGEHEQYF
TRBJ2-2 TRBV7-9 CASKRAGPRGTGELFF
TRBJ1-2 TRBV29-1 CSVAGNNYGYTF
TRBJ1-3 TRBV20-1 CSAGSGNTIYF
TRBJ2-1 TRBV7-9 CASNPSGSGGEQFF
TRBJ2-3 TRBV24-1 CATSDRSGRGPDTQYF
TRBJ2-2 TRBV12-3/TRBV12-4 CASSFIDYTGELFF
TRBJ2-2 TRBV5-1 CASNMGLGTGELFF
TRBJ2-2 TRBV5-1 CASILSGRTGELFF
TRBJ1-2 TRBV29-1 CSVAGSYGYTF
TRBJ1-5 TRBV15 CATSSKGLNQPQHF
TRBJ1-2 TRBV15 CATSRDLPSSGYTF
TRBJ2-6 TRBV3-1 CASSQDPGSGANVLTF